This T cell receptor (beta chain) was captured in a study of T cell changes during pregnancy in multiple sclerosis (dated by TCRdb to about 2019). With respect to the entire study: In women with multiple sclerosis, the researchers looked at how the T cell repertoire shifted as pregnancy progressed.

According to the germline V gene, CDR1 reads ENHRY and CDR2 reads SYGVKD. The CDR3, cysteine through phenylalanine, is 13 amino acids long. Solely the CDR3 DNA is kept, with 39 bases framed from the first base. Relative to germline, V is 4 bases shorter and J is 2 bases shorter, with 9 bases between their ends. Receptor libraries were prepared by the immunoSEQ multiplex PCR assay. As stored in TCRdb, this immuneACCESS dataset retains in-frame rearrangements with V and J assigned. A fraction of the clones does not appear; measured against another copy, unresolved V genes explain less than half of the discrepancy, and the remainder lacks a known reason. For this sample the table gives around 80,000 clones, of which 90% to 95% were detected only once. The ten most abundant clones make up 2.6% of the sample. About this clone itself: No cognate antigen has been identified for it. The sample holds no much larger clone one base away, and base qualities are not on file.

The receptor chain draws on TRBV10-3 and TRBJ2-7; the D gene is perhaps TRBD2, on 6 matching bases. This TCR came from a female donor with multiple sclerosis, enrolled in a pregnancy study. This specimen was peripheral blood, taken before pregnancy. The DNA sequence is as follows: TGTGCCATCAGTGCTAGCGACACCTACGAGCAGTACTTC. The resulting protein is CAISASDTYEQYF.